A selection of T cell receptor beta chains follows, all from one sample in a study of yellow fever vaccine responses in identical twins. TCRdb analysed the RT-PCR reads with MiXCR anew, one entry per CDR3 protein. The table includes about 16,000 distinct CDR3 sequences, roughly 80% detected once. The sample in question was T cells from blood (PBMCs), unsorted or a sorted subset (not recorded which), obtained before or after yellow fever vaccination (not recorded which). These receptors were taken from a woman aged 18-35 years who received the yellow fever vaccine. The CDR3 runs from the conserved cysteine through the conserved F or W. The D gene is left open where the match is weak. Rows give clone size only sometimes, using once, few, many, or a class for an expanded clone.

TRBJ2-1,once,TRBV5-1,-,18,CASSLGGGGPSSYNEQFF,TGCGCCAGCAGCTTGGGGGGAGGTGGCCCGAGCTCCTACAATGAGCAGTTCTTC
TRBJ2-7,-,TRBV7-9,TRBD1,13,CASSITGGFEQYF,TGTGCCAGCAGCATAACAGGGGGCTTCGAGCAGTACTTC
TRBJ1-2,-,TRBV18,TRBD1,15,CASSPQPGQVYGYTF,TGTGCCAGCTCACCGCAGCCCGGACAGGTCTATGGCTACACCTTC
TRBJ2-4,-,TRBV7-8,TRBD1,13,CASSTTGENIQYF,TGTGCCAGCAGCACAACAGGGGAAAACATTCAGTACTTC
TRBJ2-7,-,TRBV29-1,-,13,CTVEAGTSYEQYF,TGCACCGTTGAAGCCGGGACGAGCTACGAGCAGTACTTC
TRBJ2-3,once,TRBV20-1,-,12,CSARVHTDTQYF,TGCAGTGCTAGAGTCCACACAGATACGCAGTATTTT
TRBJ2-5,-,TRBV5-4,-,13,CASSITGQETQYF,TGTGCCAGCAGCATTACAGGGCAAGAGACCCAGTACTTC
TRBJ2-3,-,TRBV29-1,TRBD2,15,CSVEFLAGRTDTQYF,TGCAGCGTTGAGTTTCTAGCGGGCCGCACAGATACGCAGTATTTT
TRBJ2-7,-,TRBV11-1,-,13,CASSQENSYEQYF,TGTGCCAGCAGCCAGGAGAACTCCTACGAGCAGTACTTC
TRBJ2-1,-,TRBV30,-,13,CAWSVRQDNEQFF,TGTGCCTGGAGTGTTAGACAGGACAATGAGCAGTTCTTC
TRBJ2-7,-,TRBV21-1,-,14,CASSLGQPPYEQYF,TGTGCCAGCAGCTTGGGACAGCCCCCCTACGAGCAGTACTTC
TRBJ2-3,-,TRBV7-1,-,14,CASSSGGWADTQYF,TGTGCCAGCAGCTCTGGCGGATGGGCAGATACGCAGTATTTT
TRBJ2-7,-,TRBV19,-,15,CATSHPQSLGYEQYF,TGTGCCACCTCTCACCCCCAGTCCTTGGGTTACGAGCAGTACTTC
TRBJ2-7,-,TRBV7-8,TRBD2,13,CASTSGGTYEQYF,TGTGCCAGTACTAGCGGGGGGACCTACGAGCAGTACTTC
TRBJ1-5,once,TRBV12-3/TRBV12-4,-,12,CASSPQGEPQHF,TGTGCCAGCAGTCCACAGGGAGAGCCCCAGCATTTT
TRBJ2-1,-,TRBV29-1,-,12,CSVDLAGHEQFF,TGCAGCGTTGACTTGGCGGGGCATGAGCAGTTCTTC
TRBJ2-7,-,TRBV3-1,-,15,CASSQGGFGGYEQYF,TGTGCCAGCAGCCAAGGCGGATTTGGGGGCTACGAGCAGTACTTC
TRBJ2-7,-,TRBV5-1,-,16,CASSLDSGSKTYEQYF,TGCGCCAGCAGCTTGGATTCCGGGAGTAAAACCTACGAGCAGTACTTC
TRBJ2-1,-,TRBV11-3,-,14,CASSHFGRYNEQFF,TGTGCCAGCAGCCACTTCGGGAGATACAATGAGCAGTTCTTC
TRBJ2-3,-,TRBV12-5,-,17,CASGPSRDPRETDTQYF,TGTGCTAGTGGTCCATCTCGGGACCCTAGAGAGACAGATACGCAGTATTTT
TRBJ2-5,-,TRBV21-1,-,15,CATHSGGAALKTQYF,TGTGCCACCCATAGCGGGGGGGCGGCTTTGAAGACCCAGTACTTC
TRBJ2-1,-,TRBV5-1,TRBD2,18,CASSFDGGAGRSYNEQFF,TGCGCCAGCAGCTTCGACGGGGGGGCCGGAAGATCCTACAATGAGCAGTTCTTC
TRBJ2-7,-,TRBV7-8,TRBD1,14,CASSFRDRGHEQYF,TGTGCCAGCAGCTTCCGGGACAGGGGGCACGAGCAGTACTTC
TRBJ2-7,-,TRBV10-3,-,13,CAITGTPTYEQYF,TGTGCCATAACCGGGACTCCAACCTACGAGCAGTACTTC
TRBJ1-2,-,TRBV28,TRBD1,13,CASSLGTGRGYTF,TGTGCCAGCAGTTTAGGGACAGGGAGGGGCTACACCTTC
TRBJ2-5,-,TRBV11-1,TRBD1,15,CASSLGTNRGETQYF,TGTGCCAGCAGCTTAGGAACAAACAGGGGAGAGACCCAGTACTTC
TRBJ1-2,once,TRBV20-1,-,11,CSAPSYGGYTF,TGCAGTGCCCCGTCCTATGGGGGCTACACCTTC
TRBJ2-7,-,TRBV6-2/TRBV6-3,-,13,CASSLTPGLEQYF,TGTGCCAGCAGTCTAACACCAGGCCTCGAGCAGTACTTC
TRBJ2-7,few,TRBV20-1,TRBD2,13,CSARGTSEGEQYF,TGCAGTGCTAGAGGGACTAGCGAGGGCGAGCAGTACTTC
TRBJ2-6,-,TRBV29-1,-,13,CSGRDSGANVLTF,TGCAGCGGACGGGACTCTGGGGCCAACGTCCTGACTTTC
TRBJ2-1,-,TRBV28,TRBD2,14,CASRLLAAPNEQFF,TGTGCCAGCAGGTTACTAGCGGCCCCCAATGAGCAGTTCTTC
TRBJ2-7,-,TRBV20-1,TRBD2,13,CSARVLGRDEQYF,TGCAGTGCTAGGGTGCTCGGGAGGGACGAGCAGTACTTC
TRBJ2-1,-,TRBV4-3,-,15,CASSQVGWLHNEQFF,TGCGCCAGCAGCCAAGTGGGTTGGCTACACAATGAGCAGTTCTTC
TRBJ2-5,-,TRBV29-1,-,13,CSATDWRSEVPYF,TGCAGCGCGACGGACTGGAGGTCAGAGGTCCCGTACTTC
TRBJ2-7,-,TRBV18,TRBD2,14,CASSPSGIKNEQYF,TGTGCCAGCTCACCTAGCGGGATTAAGAACGAGCAGTACTTC
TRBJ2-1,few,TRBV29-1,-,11,CSVAEYNEQFF,TGCAGCGTTGCAGAGTACAATGAGCAGTTCTTC
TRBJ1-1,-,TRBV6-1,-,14,CASSRRDQNGEAFF,TGTGCCAGCAGTAGACGGGACCAGAACGGTGAAGCTTTCTTT
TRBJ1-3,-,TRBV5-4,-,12,CAAGGSGNTIYF,TGTGCCGCCGGGGGATCTGGAAACACCATATATTTT
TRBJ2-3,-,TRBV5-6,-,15,CASSLFDKRTDTQYF,TGTGCCAGCAGCTTGTTTGACAAGCGCACAGATACGCAGTATTTT
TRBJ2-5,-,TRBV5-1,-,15,CASSLAAGDQETQYF,TGCGCCAGCAGCTTGGCCGCAGGGGACCAAGAGACCCAGTACTTC
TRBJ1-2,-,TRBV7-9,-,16,CASSRSLDWALYGYTF,TGTGCCAGCAGCCGAAGTCTGGACTGGGCGCTCTATGGCTACACCTTC
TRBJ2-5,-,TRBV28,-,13,CASRRQEGETQYF,TGTGCCAGCCGTCGACAGGAAGGAGAGACCCAGTACTTC
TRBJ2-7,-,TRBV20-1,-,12,CSARRSEVEQYF,TGCAGTGCTAGGAGGAGCGAGGTCGAGCAGTACTTC
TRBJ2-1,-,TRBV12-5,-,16,CASASVRGAVYNEQFF,TGTGCTAGTGCCTCAGTTCGGGGGGCAGTCTACAATGAGCAGTTCTTC
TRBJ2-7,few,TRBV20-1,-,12,CSGTGSSYEQYF,TGCAGTGGTACAGGGAGCTCCTACGAGCAGTACTTC
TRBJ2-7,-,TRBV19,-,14,CASSIETGTYEQYF,TGTGCCAGTAGTATAGAAACCGGTACCTACGAGCAGTACTTC
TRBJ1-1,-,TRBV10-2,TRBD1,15,CASRGTGVTGTEAFF,TGCGCCAGCAGAGGGACAGGGGTGACGGGCACTGAAGCTTTCTTT
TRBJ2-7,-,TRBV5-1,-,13,CASSLLTDYEQYF,TGCGCCAGCAGCTTGTTGACAGACTACGAGCAGTACTTC
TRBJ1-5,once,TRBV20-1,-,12,CSARVLGVAQHF,TGCAGTGCTAGAGTATTAGGCGTGGCCCAGCATTTT
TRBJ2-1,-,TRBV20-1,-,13,CSATLVGPNEQFF,TGCAGTGCGACCCTTGTAGGACCCAATGAGCAGTTCTTC
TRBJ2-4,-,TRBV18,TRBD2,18,CASSPRNLAGGVKNIQYF,TGTGCCAGCTCCCCCAGAAATCTAGCGGGAGGGGTCAAAAACATTCAGTACTTC
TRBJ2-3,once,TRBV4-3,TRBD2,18,CASSQDRRAGGPGDTQYF,TGCGCCAGCAGCCAAGATAGAAGGGCGGGAGGCCCAGGAGATACGCAGTATTTT
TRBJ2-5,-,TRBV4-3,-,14,CASSQGFEKETQYF,TGCGCCAGCAGCCAAGGGTTCGAGAAAGAGACCCAGTACTTC